Included here is one T cell receptor beta chain sequence, with context. What antigen it recognizes has not been identified. Base qualities are not provided; no much larger clone lies one nucleotide away. The source of the sample is a study of control samples from healthy donors and cancer patients (TCRdb year 2020). Library preparation used the immunoSEQ multiplex PCR assay. TCRdb provides this immuneACCESS table in a form limited to in-frame rearrangements. Some clones are lacking; in checked studies, under half of them reflect an unresolved V gene, and why the rest are absent is not known. For this sample the table gives tens of thousands of clones, of which approximately 90% were detected only once. Around 5.7% of the sample rests with the top ten. There are 14 amino acids in the CDR3, from cysteine to phenylalanine inclusive. Of all the DNA, just the CDR3 is kept, 42 bases in frame from base 1. CDR1 and CDR2, per the germline V gene, are SGHTA and FQGNSA. The junction carries 10 bases between V and J, which are trimmed by 1 base and 5 bases respectively.

The TCR was taken from a woman in her forties or fifties in good health. Sequencing input: blood. The receptor chain draws on TRBV7-2 and TRBJ2-3, with no reliable assignment of the D segment. The nucleotides are TGTGCCAGCAGCTTAGGGCCAAATGTAGATACGCAGTATTTT. Its protein is CASSLGPNVDTQYF.